The 14 T cell receptor beta chains reported below all come from one sample, sequenced in a study of blood T cell repertoires in COVID-19. The data were produced by immunoSEQ multiplex PCR, yet TCRdb's version contains in-frame clones alone and is incomplete. The table lists 70,000 or so clones, around nine tenths of them singletons. What was sequenced was peripheral blood. The source is a human donor in a cohort sampled during active COVID-19.

The gene calls are TRBV5-5 and TRBJ1-2; 9 bases fit TRBD1. CDR3 length: 14 amino acids. V was pared by 3 bases and J by 6 bases, with 6 bases of the junction left unmatched. Germline CDR1 is SGHKS and CDR2 is YYEKEE (reference sequence). The CDR3 is CASSYDRGENGYTF. CDR3 sequence (DNA): TGTGCCAGCAGCTATGACAGGGGGGAGAATGGCTACACCTTC.

A single count supports this clone. The chain recombines TRBV27 with TRBJ2-7; weak D call: TRBD1 (6 bases). Trimming removed 3 bases from V and 3 bases from J, with 15 bases in between. The germline CDR1 and CDR2 sequences are MNHEY and SMNVEV (reference sequence). This CDR3 has 15 residues. CDR3 DNA: TGTGCCAGCAGTTTCCAGCAGGGGTTTCTCTACGAGCAGTACTTC. This encodes CASSFQQGFLYEQYF.

The chain uses TRBV7-6 and TRBJ2-7; weak D call: TRBD1 (6 bases). V was cut by 5 bases and J by 5 bases, with 22 bases left in between. Germline lookup yields CDR1 SGHVS and CDR2 FNYEAQ. This CDR3 is built from 16 residues. CDR3 amino acids: CASSPTSSATGNEQYF. In DNA form, the CDR3 reads TGTGCCAGCAGCCCCACCTCCTCGGCGACAGGCAACGAGCAGTACTTC.

This chain connects TRBV5-1 to TRBJ1-1, with TRBD1 identical over 8 bases. This CDR3 is built from 15 residues. Per the germline V gene, CDR1 is SGHRS and CDR2 is YFSETQ. Trimming at V came to 0 bases and at J to 1 base, leaving 2 bases not matched to a gene. This CDR3 is CASSLGTGTNTEAFF. In nucleotides, the CDR3 is TGCGCCAGCAGCTTGGGGACAGGGACGAACACTGAAGCTTTCTTT.

This chain joins TRBV5-4 and TRBJ1-2, with D possibly TRBD1 on 5 matching bases. The CDR3 is 16 residues long. Trimming stripped 2 bases from V and 5 bases from J, with 19 bases between. Germline values: CDR1 SGHNT, CDR2 YYREEE (reference sequence). The CDR3 protein is CASSLGGAEEEYGYTF. The CDR3 bases are TGTGCCAGCAGCTTAGGAGGGGCCGAGGAGGAGTATGGCTACACCTTC. The complete variable domain, with remaining parts taken from reference TRBV5-4 and TRBJ1-2, reads ETGVTQSPTHLIKTRGQQVTLRCSSQSGHNTVSWYQQALGQGPQFIFQYYREEENGRGNFPPRFSGLQFPNYSSELNVNALELDDSALYLCASSLGGAEEEYGYTFGSGTRLTVV.

The CDR3 protein is CASSFSTALLKGYTF. The DNA for the CDR3 is TGTGCCAGCAGCTTCTCGACAGCCCTGCTTAAGGGCTACACCTTC. The V gene is TRBV7-2, the J gene TRBJ1-2, with D perhaps TRBD1 (5 bases). The CDR3 is 15 amino acids. Germline CDR1 reads SGHTA; CDR2 reads FQGNSA. V was pared by 3 bases and J by 8 bases, with 19 bases between. The full variable domain, with the rest looked up from reference TRBV7-2 and TRBJ1-2, is GAGVSQSPSNKVTEKGKDVELRCDPISGHTALYWYRQSLGQGLEFLIYFQGNSAPDKSGLPSDRFSAERTGGSVSTLTIQRTQQEDSAVYLCASSFSTALLKGYTFGSGTRLTVV.

The chain has TRBV28 and TRBJ2-7; D is unresolved. Trimming stripped 5 bases from V and 0 bases from J, with 11 bases between. Germline V CDR1 and CDR2: MDHEN, SYDVKM. This CDR3 region has 14 residues. In nucleotides, the CDR3 is TGTGCCAGCAGTCTCCTCCCGAGCTCCTACGAGCAGTACTTC. The encoded protein is CASSLLPSSYEQYF.

The chain is built from TRBV24-1 and TRBJ1-4; the match to TRBD1 covers 11 bases. Germline CDR1 is KGHDR and CDR2 is SFDVKD. This CDR3 has 15 amino acids. With V trimmed by 4 bases and J by 8 bases, 5 bases remained unmatched. The CDR3 sequence is CATSDQGQGGEKLFF. The CDR3 DNA reads TGTGCCACCAGTGACCAGGGACAGGGGGGCGAAAAACTGTTTTTT.

The chain recombines TRBV6-5 with TRBJ1-1, with a weak D call TRBD1 (6 bases). The CDR3 loop spans 16 amino acids. The V end was cut by 0 bases, the J end by 8 bases, with 19 bases between. Germline lookup yields CDR1 MNHEY and CDR2 SVGAGI. The CDR3 here is CASSYSSALGTFEAFF. The CDR3 DNA follows: TGTGCCAGCAGTTACTCGTCTGCTCTCGGGACATTCGAAGCTTTCTTT.

V and J are TRBV27 and TRBJ2-7, with no clear D. V was trimmed by 8 bases and J by 3 bases, leaving 23 bases between them. This CDR3 has 16 residues. Germline V gene sequence: CDR1 MNHEY, CDR2 SMNVEV (reference sequence). The DNA of the CDR3 is TGTGCCAGCCCTCCTTTCGAGGCCGAATTATGCTACGAGCAGTACTTC. This translates into CASPPFEAELCYEQYF.

The CDR3 DNA follows: TGTGCCAGCAGTCCAGGGACTTATTACGAGCAGTACTTC. Translating it yields CASSPGTYYEQYF. The gene calls are TRBV6-6 and TRBJ2-7; D possibly corresponds to TRBD2 (6 bases). Germline V lookup: CDR1 MNHNY, CDR2 SVGAGI (reference sequence). V gave up 5 bases and J gave up 4 bases, with 12 bases separating them. The CDR3 has 13 amino acids.

This chain links TRBV24-1 with TRBJ2-7; TRBD2 is a possible D gene (5 bases). The CDR3 runs to 14 residues. Looked up from germline, CDR1 is KGHDR and CDR2 is SFDVKD. The V gene lost 6 bases and the J gene lost 2 bases, with 13 bases spanning the gap. The CDR3 sequence: CATSSRDLPYEQYF. CDR3 DNA sequence: TGTGCCACCAGTTCGAGGGATTTGCCCTACGAGCAGTACTTC.

This clone was picked up one time. The chain has TRBV28 and TRBJ2-6, with a tentative D call TRBD1 (5 bases). CDR3 length: 17 amino acids. Germline V gives CDR1 MDHEN, CDR2 SYDVKM. The V end lost 2 bases, the J end lost 0 bases, and 11 bases lay between the germline ends. CDR3: CASSLAGPSSGANVLTF. DNA for the CDR3: TGTGCCAGCAGTTTAGCAGGGCCCAGCTCTGGGGCCAACGTCCTGACTTTC.

This chain joins TRBV19 and TRBJ1-5; D is possibly TRBD1 (6 bases). Trimming took off 3 bases at V and 2 bases at J, with 11 bases between the two ends. Germline loops: CDR1 LNHDA, CDR2 SQIVND (reference sequence). The CDR3 extends over 15 amino acids. The CDR3 spells CASSMRGGGNQPQHF. CDR3 nucleotides: TGTGCCAGTAGTATGAGGGGGGGTGGCAATCAGCCCCAGCATTTT.